Below, one T cell receptor (beta chain) is given with its context. Per germline, CDR1 GTSNPN and CDR2 SVGIG (reference sequence). The CDR3 extends over 14 amino acids. V dropped 0 bases and J dropped 4 bases, with 10 bases sitting between them. Assay: immunoSEQ multiplex PCR; the TCRdb copy retains only in-frame clones and omits some. The profile shows roughly 450 clones, 90% to 96% of them singletons. This entry comes from a study of T cells and copy number aberrations in small-cell lung cancer. This chain connects TRBV30 to TRBJ1-3, with D perhaps TRBD1 (6 bases). The sequenced sample was tumor tissue. This receptor was taken from a man over 45 with small cell lung cancer. The CDR3 protein is CAWSVGAAGNTIYF. CDR3 coding DNA: TGTGCCTGGAGTGTGGGGGCGGCGGGAAACACCATATATTTT.